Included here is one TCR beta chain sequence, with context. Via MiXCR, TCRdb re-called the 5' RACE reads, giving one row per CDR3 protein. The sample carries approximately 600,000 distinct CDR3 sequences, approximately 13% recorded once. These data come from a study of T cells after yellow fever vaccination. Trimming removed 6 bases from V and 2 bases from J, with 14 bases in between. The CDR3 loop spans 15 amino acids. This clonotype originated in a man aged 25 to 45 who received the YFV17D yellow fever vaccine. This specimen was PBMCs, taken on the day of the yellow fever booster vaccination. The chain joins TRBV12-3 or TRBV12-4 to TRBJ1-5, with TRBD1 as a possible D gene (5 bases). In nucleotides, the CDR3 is TGTGCCAGCAGAACCGACAGTGGGGGCAATCAGCCCCAGCATTTT. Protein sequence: CASRTDSGGNQPQHF.